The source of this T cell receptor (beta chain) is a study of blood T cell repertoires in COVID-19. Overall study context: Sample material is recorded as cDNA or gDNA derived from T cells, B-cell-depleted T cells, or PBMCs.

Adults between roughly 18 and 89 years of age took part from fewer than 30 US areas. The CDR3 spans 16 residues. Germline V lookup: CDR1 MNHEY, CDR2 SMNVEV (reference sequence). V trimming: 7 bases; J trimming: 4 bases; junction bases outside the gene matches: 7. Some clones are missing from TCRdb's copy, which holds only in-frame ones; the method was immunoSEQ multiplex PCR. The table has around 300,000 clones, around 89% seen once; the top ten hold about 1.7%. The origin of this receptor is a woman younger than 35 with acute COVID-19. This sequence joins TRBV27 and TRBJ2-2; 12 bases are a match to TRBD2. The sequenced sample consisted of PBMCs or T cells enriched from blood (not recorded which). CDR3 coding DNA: TGTGCCAGCATCGGGGGACTAGCGGGTACCACCGGGGAGCTGTTTTTT. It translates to CASIGGLAGTTGELFF.